Sequencing of this T cell receptor (beta chain) was carried out in a study of blood T cell repertoires in COVID-19. Study as a whole: Researchers got acute and convalescent COVID-19 samples from the United States, Italy and Spain. Nucleic acid was either cDNA or gDNA, and it came from T cells, B-cell-depleted T cells, or PBMCs.

There are 13 residues in the CDR3. V lost 8 bases, J lost 4 bases, and 5 bases stayed unmatched. Germline CDR1 SGHTA, CDR2 FQGTGA. As processed by the authors: Estimation of nucleated cell counts was performed using reference gene primer amplification. Data came from immunoSEQ multiplex PCR; TCRdb stores just in-frame clones and leaves some out. V and J calls and clone size are those listed in that table; D and trimming were worked out from the DNA. The data contain over 200,000 clones, over 70% of them singletons. The sequenced sample consisted of peripheral blood. This TCR was sampled from a woman in her 50s with acute or convalescent COVID-19. V gene TRBV7-3 combines with J gene TRBJ1-1; 9 nucleotides line up with TRBD1. The CDR3 nucleotides read TGTGCCAGCGGAACAGGGGGCTTCACTGAAGCTTTCTTT. Its protein is CASGTGGFTEAFF.